Each of the 14 T cell receptor beta chains below was sequenced from the same sample in a study of T cells after yellow fever vaccination. From the 5' RACE reads, TCRdb called clonotypes with MiXCR, one entry per CDR3 protein. The data hold just over 250,000 distinct CDR3 sequences, with about 5.2% observed a single time. This specimen was CD4+ T cells sorted from PBMCs, taken on the day of the yellow fever booster vaccination. The receptors shown here come from a man in his late teens or twenties who received the YFV17D yellow fever vaccine.

This rearrangement joins TRBV20-1 to TRBJ2-1; D might be TRBD2 (5 bases). The CDR3 length is 13 residues. Between the trimmed V and J ends, which lost 5 bases and 6 bases, there was a span of 14 bases. The germline V gene has CDR1 DFQATT and CDR2 SNEGSKA (reference sequence). In DNA form, the CDR3 reads TGCAGTGCTTTCTCGACTAACCCCAATGAGCAGTTCTTC. As protein: CSAFSTNPNEQFF.

This clonotype was seen ten or more times. The rearrangement joins TRBV29-1 to TRBJ1-5, with 10 positions matching TRBD1. CDR3 length: 13 residues. CDR1 and CDR2 from the germline V gene are SQVTM and ANQGSEA. The junction had 4 bases not matched to a gene; V was cut back by 4 bases and J by 7 bases. CDR3 protein: CSVGGTGDQPQHF. The CDR3 coding sequence is TGCAGCGTTGGTGGGACAGGGGACCAGCCCCAGCATTTT.

The rearrangement uses TRBV10-3 and TRBJ1-1; D not certain. This CDR3 has 15 amino acids. The germline V gene encodes CDR1 ENHRY and CDR2 SYGVKD. Trimming pared 2 bases from V and 3 bases from J, leaving 13 bases between. In nucleotides, the CDR3 is TGTGCCATCAGTGAGACCCCACACCCGGACACTGAAGCTTTCTTT. Encoded protein: CAISETPHPDTEAFF.

This clonotype was seen repeatedly, ten times or more. This chain connects TRBV5-1 to TRBJ2-3, with D maybe TRBD2 (6 bases). Trimming stripped 0 bases from V and 2 bases from J, with 19 bases between. Germline V gene lookup returns CDR1 SGHRS and CDR2 YFSETQ. The CDR3 has 18 amino acids. CDR3 sequence: CASSLGVAAGSYTDTQYF. The CDR3 DNA follows: TGCGCCAGCAGCTTGGGAGTAGCGGCGGGAAGTTACACAGATACGCAGTATTTT.

The chain joins TRBV4-3 to TRBJ2-3; D unresolved. V was pared by 8 bases and J by 2 bases, with 14 bases between. The CDR3 length is 14 residues. Germline V gives CDR1 LGHNA, CDR2 YSLEER. Here the CDR3 DNA reads TGCGCCAGCGCCCCAGGACGGGTCACAGATACGCAGTATTTT. This codes for CASAPGRVTDTQYF.

This clonotype showed up just a few times. This chain connects TRBV18 to TRBJ1-4; TRBD1 agrees at 7 bases. V was pared by 8 bases and J by 7 bases, with 7 bases of the junction left unmatched. In germline, CDR1 is KGHSH, CDR2 LQKENI. CDR3 length: 13 amino acids. CDR3 DNA sequence: TGTGCCAGCCAGGGACAGACGATTGAAAAACTGTTTTTT. Protein product: CASQGQTIEKLFF.

This clonotype has ten or more counts. The chain is built from TRBV19 and TRBJ2-2, with TRBD1 identical over 7 bases. Trimming took 6 bases from V and 5 from J; bases not matched to a gene: 3. CDR3 length: 13 residues. The V gene's germline CDR1 is LNHDA and CDR2 SQIVND (reference sequence). The CDR3 reads CASRPQGTGELFF. In nucleotides, the CDR3 is TGTGCCAGTAGACCACAGGGGACCGGGGAGCTGTTTTTT.

The chain uses TRBV5-1 and TRBJ2-2; D is possibly TRBD1 (6 bases). The CDR3 runs 15 residues. Looked up from germline, CDR1 is SGHRS and CDR2 is YFSETQ. The germline V and J ends were trimmed by 5 bases and 0 bases, with 11 bases remaining between them. CDR3 DNA: TGCGCCAGCAGACAAGGACAGCCGAACACCGGGGAGCTGTTTTTT. Translating it yields CASRQGQPNTGELFF.

The chain recombines TRBV20-1 with TRBJ2-3; a weak D match, TRBD1 (6 bases). Trimming pared 5 bases from V and 6 bases from J, leaving 18 bases between. This CDR3 region has 14 residues. Germline V CDR1 and CDR2: DFQATT, SNEGSKA (reference sequence). The CDR3 sequence is CSAGPGQGSDTQYF. As DNA, the CDR3 is TGCAGTGCTGGGCCGGGACAAGGCTCCGATACGCAGTATTTT.

This clonotype has only a few counts. The V and J genes are TRBV20-1 and TRBJ2-7, with TRBD2 matching over 8 bases. Unmatched junction bases numbered 7, after V lost 0 bases and J lost 3 bases. The CDR3 sequence is 15 residues long. Germline V gene lookup returns CDR1 DFQATT and CDR2 SNEGSKA (reference sequence). CDR3 region: CSARDPGGGNYEQYF. The CDR3 nucleotides read TGCAGTGCTAGAGATCCCGGGGGGGGAAACTACGAGCAGTACTTC.

This clonotype was found a few times. The CDR3 DNA reads TGTGCCAGCAGCTTCCAAGCGGGGGGTTACAATGAGCAGTTCTTC. Translating it yields CASSFQAGGYNEQFF. This chain uses TRBV11-3 with TRBJ2-1; the match to TRBD2 covers 9 bases. Germline V lookup: CDR1 SGHNT, CDR2 YENEEA. The V gene end was trimmed by 3 bases and the J gene end by 4 bases; junction bases not matched to a gene: 4. CDR3 size: 15 residues.

This clonotype has more than one count but fewer than ten. One end of the junction does not line up with germline, which may come from a read error. The V gene is TRBV6-2 or TRBV6-3, the J gene TRBJ2-3, with 8 positions matching TRBD1. This CDR3 comprises 15 residues. Germline V gene lookup returns CDR1 MNHEY and CDR2 SVGEGT. The CDR3 nucleotides are TGTGCCAGCAGTGCCGCCGGGACAGGCACTGATACGCAGTATTTT. Its translation: CASSAAGTGTDTQYF.

This clonotype was detected a few times. The chain has TRBV6-5 and TRBJ2-1; 10 nucleotides agree with TRBD2. The V and J ends lost 0 bases and 15 bases, in that order; junction bases with no gene match: 5. CDR1 is MNHEY and CDR2 is SVGAGI in the germline V gene. The CDR3 loop spans 13 amino acids. CDR3: CASSYSLAGVSFF. The CDR3 DNA reads TGTGCCAGCAGTTACTCCCTAGCGGGGGTTTCGTTCTTC.

This clonotype was counted only a few times. This rearrangement joins TRBV20-1 to TRBJ1-6, with a weak D call TRBD1 (5 bases). The CDR3 is 15 amino acids. Trimming cost V 6 bases and J 7 bases, with 19 bases left between them. Looked up from germline, CDR1 is DFQATT and CDR2 is SNEGSKA (reference sequence). As DNA, the CDR3 is TGCAGTGCCAGGGCTTCAGGGTCCATCAATTCACCCCTCCACTTT. Amino acid sequence: CSARASGSINSPLHF.